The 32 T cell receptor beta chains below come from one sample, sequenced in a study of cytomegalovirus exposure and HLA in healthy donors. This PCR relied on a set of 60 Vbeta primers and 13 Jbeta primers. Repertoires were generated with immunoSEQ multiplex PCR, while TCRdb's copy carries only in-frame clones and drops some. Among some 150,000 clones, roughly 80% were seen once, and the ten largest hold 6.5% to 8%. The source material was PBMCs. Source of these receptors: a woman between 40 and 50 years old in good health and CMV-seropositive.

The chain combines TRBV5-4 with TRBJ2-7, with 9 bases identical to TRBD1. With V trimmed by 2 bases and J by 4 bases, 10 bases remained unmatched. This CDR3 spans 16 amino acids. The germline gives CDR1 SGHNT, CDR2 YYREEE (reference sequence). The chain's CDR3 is CASSLMLTGGLYEQYF. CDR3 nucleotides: TGTGCCAGCAGCTTAATGCTGACAGGGGGATTGTACGAGCAGTACTTC.

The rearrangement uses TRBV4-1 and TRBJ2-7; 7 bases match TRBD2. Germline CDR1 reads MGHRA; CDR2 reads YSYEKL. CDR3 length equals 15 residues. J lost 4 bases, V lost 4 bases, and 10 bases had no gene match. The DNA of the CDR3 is TGCGCCAGCAGCCCCCAAGTATCCGGGGGGTACGAGCAGTACTTC. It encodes CASSPQVSGGYEQYF.

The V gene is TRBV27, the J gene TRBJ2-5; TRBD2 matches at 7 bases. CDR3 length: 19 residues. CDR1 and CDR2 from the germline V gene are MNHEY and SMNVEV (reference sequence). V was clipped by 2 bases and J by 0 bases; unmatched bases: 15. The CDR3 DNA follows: TGTGCCAGCAGTTTACCAATTCCACTAGCGAGTGAGTACCAAGAGACCCAGTACTTC. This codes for CASSLPIPLASEYQETQYF.

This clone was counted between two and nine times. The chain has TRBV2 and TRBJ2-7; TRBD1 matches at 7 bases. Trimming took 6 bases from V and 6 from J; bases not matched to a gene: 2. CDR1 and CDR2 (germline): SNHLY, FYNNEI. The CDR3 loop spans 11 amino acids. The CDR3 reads CASRAGGEQYF. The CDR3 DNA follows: TGTGCCAGCAGGGCAGGGGGCGAGCAGTACTTC.

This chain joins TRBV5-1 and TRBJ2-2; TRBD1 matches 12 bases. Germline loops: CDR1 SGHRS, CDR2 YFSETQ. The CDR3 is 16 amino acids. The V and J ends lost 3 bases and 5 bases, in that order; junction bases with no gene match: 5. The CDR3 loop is CASSSGQGAGTGELFF. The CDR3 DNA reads TGCGCCAGCAGCTCGGGACAGGGGGCAGGTACCGGGGAGCTGTTTTTT. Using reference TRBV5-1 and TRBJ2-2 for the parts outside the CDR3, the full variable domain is KAGVTQTPRYLIKTRGQQVTLSCSPISGHRSVSWYQQTPGQGLQFLFEYFSETQRNKGNFPGRFSGRQFSNSRSEMNVSTLELGDSALYLCASSSGQGAGTGELFFGEGSRLTVL.

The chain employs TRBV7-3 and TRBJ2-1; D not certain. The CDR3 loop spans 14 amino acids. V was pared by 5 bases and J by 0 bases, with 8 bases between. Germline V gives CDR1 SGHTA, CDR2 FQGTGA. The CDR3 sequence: CASSPYSSYNEQFF. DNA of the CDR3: TGTGCCAGCAGCCCGTATAGCTCCTACAATGAGCAGTTCTTC. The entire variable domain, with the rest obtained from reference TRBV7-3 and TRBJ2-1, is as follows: GAGVSQTPSNKVTEKGKYVELRCDPISGHTALYWYRQSLGQGPEFLIYFQGTGAADDSGLPNDRFFAVRPEGSVSTLKIQRTERGDSAVYLCASSPYSSYNEQFFGPGTRLTVL.

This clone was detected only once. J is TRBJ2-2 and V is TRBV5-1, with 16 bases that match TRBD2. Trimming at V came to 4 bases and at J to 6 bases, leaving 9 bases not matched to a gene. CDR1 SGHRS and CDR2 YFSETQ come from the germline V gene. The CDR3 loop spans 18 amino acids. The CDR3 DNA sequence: TGCGCCAGCAGCCTGGGGACTAGCGGGGGGGTCTCGCCCGGGGAGCTGTTTTTT. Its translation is CASSLGTSGGVSPGELFF.

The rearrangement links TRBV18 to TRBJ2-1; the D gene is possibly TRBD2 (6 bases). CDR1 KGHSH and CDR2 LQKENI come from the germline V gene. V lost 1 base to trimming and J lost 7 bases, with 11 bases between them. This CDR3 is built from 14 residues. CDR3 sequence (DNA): TGTGCCAGCTCACCACAACAACGGGGGAATGAGCAGTTCTTC. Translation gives CASSPQQRGNEQFF.

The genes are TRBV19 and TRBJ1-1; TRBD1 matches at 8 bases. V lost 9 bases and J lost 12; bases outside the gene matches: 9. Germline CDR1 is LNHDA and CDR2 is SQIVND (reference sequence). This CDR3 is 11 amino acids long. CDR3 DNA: TGTGCCAGCCATGACAGGGGTCGGACTTTCTTT. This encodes CASHDRGRTFF.

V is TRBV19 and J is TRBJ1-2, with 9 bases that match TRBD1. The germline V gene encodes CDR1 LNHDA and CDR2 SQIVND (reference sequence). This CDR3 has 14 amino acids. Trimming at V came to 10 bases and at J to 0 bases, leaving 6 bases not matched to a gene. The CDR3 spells CAIQDRGSNYGYTF. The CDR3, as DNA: TGTGCCATCCAGGACAGGGGATCTAACTATGGCTACACCTTC.

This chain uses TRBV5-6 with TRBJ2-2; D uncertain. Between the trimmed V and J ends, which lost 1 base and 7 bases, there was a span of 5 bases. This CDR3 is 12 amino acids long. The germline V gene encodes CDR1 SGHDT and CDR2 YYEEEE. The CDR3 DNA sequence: TGTGCCAGCAGCTTGCGGGTCGGGGAGCTGTTTTTT. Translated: CASSLRVGELFF.

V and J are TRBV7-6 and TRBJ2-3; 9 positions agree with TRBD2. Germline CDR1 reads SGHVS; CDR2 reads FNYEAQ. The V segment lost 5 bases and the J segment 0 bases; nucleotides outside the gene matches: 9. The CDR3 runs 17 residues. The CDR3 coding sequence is TGTGCCAGCAGCCGAGGGCTTGGACTAGCGAGCACAGATACGCAGTATTTT. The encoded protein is CASSRGLGLASTDTQYF.

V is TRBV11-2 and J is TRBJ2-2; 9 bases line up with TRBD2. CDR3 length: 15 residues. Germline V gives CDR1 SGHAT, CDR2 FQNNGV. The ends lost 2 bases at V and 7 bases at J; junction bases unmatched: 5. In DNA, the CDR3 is TGTGCCAGCAGCTTAATGGCGGGGGGGGTCGGGGAGCTGTTTTTT. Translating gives CASSLMAGGVGELFF.

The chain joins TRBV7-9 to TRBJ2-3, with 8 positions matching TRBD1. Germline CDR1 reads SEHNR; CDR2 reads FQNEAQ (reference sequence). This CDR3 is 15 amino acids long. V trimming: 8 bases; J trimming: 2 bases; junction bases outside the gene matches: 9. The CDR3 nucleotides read TGTGCCAGCCTAGAGAAGGGACAGGACACAGATACGCAGTATTTT. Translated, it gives CASLEKGQDTDTQYF. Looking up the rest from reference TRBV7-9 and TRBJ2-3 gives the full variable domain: DTGVSQNPRHKITKRGQNVTFRCDPISEHNRLYWYRQTLGQGPEFLTYFQNEAQLEKSRLLSDRFSAERPKGSFSTLEIQRTEQGDSAMYLCASLEKGQDTDTQYFGPGTRLTVL.

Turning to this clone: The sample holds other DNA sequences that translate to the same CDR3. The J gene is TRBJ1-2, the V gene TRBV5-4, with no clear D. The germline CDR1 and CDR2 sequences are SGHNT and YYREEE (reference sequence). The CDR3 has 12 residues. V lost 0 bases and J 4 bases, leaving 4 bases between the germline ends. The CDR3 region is CASSLDSYGYTF. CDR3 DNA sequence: TGTGCCAGCAGCTTGGACAGCTATGGCTACACCTTC.

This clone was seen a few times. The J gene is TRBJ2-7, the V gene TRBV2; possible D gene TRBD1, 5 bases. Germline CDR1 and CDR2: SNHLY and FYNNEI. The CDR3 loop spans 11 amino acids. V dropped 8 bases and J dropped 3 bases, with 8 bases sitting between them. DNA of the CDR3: TGTGCCAGCGTTGACAGCTACGAGCAGTACTTC. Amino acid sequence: CASVDSYEQYF.

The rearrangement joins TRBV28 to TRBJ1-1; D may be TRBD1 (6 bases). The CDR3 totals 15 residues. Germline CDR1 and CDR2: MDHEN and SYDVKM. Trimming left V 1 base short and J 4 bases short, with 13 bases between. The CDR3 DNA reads TGTGCCAGCAGTTTATATGCAGGGGCGGGCACTGAAGCTTTCTTT. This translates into CASSLYAGAGTEAFF.

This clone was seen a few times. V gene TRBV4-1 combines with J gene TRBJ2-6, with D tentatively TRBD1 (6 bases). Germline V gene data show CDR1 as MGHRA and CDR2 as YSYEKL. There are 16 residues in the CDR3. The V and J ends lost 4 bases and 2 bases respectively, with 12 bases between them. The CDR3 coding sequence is TGCGCCAGCAGCCCACCCAGGGGAACTGGGGCCAACGTCCTGACTTTC. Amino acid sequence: CASSPPRGTGANVLTF.

This chain's CDR3 is CASRQGQGAHQPQHF. As DNA, the CDR3 is TGTGCCAGCAGGCAAGGACAGGGGGCACATCAGCCCCAGCATTTT. The rearrangement links TRBV27 to TRBJ1-5; 11 bases line up with TRBD1. The germline V gene encodes CDR1 MNHEY and CDR2 SMNVEV (reference sequence). V lost 6 bases to trimming and J lost 5 bases; unmatched junction nucleotides: 6. The CDR3 runs 15 residues.

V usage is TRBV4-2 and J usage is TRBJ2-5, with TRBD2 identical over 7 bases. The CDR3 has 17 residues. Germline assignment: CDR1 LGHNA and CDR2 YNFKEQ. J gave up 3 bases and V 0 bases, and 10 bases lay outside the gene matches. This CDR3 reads CASSQDVRTSYEETQYF. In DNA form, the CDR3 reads TGTGCCAGCAGCCAAGATGTCAGGACTAGTTACGAAGAGACCCAGTACTTC.

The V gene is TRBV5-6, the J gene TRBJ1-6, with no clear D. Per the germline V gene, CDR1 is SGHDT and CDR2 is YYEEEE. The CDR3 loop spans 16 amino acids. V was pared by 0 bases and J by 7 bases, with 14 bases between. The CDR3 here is CASSLGGLGLNSPLHF. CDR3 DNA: TGTGCCAGCAGCTTGGGAGGTTTAGGACTCAATTCACCCCTCCACTTT.

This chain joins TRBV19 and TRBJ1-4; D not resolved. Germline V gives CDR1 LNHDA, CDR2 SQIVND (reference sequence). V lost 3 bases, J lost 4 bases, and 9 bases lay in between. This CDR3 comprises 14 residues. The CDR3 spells CASSISGGNEKLFF. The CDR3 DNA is TGTGCCAGTAGTATTTCGGGTGGTAATGAAAAACTGTTTTTT.

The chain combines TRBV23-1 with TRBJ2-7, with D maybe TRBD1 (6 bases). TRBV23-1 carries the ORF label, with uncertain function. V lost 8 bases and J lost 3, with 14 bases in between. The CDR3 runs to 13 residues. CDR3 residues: CASRPLDSYEQYF. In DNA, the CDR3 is TGCGCCAGCCGGCCCCTGGACAGCTACGAGCAGTACTTC.

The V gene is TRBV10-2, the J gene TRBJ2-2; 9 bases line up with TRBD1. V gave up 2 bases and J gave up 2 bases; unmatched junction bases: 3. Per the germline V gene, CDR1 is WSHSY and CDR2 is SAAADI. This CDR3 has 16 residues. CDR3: CASSEPGQGNTGELFF. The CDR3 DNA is TGCGCCAGCAGTGAGCCGGGACAGGGTAACACCGGGGAGCTGTTTTTT.

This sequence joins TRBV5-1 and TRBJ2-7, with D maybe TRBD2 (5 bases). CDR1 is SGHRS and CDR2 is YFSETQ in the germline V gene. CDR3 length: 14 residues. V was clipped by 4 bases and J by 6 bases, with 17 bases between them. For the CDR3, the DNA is TGCGCCAGCAGCCTGCTGCTAGCAACAGCCGAGCAGTACTTC. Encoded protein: CASSLLLATAEQYF.

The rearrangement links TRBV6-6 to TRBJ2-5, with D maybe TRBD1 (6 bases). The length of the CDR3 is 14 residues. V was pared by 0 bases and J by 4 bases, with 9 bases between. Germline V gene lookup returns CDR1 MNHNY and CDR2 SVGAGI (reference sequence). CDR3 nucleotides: TGTGCCAGCAGTTACTCGTTGGGGGCAGAGACCCAGTACTTC. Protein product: CASSYSLGAETQYF.

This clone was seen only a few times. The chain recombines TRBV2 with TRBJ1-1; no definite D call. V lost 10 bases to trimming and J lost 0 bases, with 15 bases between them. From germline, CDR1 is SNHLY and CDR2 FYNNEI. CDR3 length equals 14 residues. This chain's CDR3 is CATHTVQMNTEAFF. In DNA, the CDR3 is TGTGCCACCCATACTGTACAGATGAACACTGAAGCTTTCTTT. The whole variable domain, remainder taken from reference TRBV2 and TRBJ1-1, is EPEVTQTPSHQVTQMGQEVILRCVPISNHLYFYWYRQILGQKVEFLVSFYNNEISEKSEIFDDQFSVERPDGSNFTLKIRSTKLEDSAMYFCATHTVQMNTEAFFGQGTRLTVV.

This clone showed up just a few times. The DNA of the CDR3 is TGTGCCAGCAGTTTATTGGGGGGGCGCGAACAGGGTGGCTACACCTTC. Its translation: CASSLLGGREQGGYTF. The chain has TRBV27 and TRBJ1-2; possible D gene TRBD1, 6 bases. Per germline, CDR1 MNHEY and CDR2 SMNVEV (reference sequence). This CDR3 spans 16 amino acids. Trimming took off 1 base at V and 7 bases at J, with 19 bases between the two ends.

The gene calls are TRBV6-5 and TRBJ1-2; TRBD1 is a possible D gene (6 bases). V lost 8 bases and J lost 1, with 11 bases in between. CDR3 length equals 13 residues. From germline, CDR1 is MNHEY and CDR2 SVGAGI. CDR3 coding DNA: TGTGCCAGCGGAACAGGGAATAACTATGGCTACACCTTC. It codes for CASGTGNNYGYTF.

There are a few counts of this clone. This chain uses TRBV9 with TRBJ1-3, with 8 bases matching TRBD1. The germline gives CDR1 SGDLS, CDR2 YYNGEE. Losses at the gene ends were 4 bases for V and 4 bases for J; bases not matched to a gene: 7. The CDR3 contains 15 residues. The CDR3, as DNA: TGTGCCAGCAGCCGGGGACAGGCCACGGGAAACACCATATATTTT. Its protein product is CASSRGQATGNTIYF.

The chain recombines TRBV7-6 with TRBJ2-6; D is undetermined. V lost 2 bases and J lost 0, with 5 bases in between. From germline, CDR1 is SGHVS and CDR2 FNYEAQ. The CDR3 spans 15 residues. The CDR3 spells CASSLPLSGANVLTF. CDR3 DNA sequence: TGTGCCAGCAGCTTACCCCTCTCTGGGGCCAACGTCCTGACTTTC.

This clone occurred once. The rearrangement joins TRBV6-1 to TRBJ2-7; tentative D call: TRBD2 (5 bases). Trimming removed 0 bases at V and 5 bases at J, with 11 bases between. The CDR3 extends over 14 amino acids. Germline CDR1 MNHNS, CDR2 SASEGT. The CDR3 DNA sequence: TGTGCCAGCAGTGAAGCGCTTCTGGGAGACGAGCAGTACTTC. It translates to CASSEALLGDEQYF.